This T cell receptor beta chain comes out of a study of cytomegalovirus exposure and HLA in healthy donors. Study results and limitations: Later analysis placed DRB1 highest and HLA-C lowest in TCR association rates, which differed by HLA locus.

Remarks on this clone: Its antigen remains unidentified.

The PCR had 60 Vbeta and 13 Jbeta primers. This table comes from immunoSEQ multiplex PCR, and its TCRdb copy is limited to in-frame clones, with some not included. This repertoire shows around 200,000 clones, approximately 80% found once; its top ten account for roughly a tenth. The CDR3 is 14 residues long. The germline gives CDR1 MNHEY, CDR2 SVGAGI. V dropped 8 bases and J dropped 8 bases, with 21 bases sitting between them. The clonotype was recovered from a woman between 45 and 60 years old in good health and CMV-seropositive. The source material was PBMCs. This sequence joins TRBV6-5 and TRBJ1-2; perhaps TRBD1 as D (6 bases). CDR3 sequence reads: CASGSNRVVRGYTF. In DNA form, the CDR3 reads TGTGCCAGCGGCTCCAACAGGGTCGTAAGGGGCTACACCTTC.